One TCR beta chain is described in this entry. These data are taken from a study of PD-L1 blockade in urothelial cancer. TCRdb's table, derived via immunoSEQ multiplex PCR, lists solely in-frame clones and lacks some. The data contain fewer than 90,000 clones, approximately 90% of them singletons. J was trimmed by 0 bases and V by 0 bases; bases with no gene match: 7. The CDR3 is 18 residues long. Germline V gene sequence: CDR1 SGHDN, CDR2 FVKESK. Time point meaning: peripheral blood 6 weeks after treatment start. The rearrangement joins TRBV14 to TRBJ2-2; 7 nucleotides agree with TRBD1. The source material was PBMCs, sampled around atezolizumab (anti-PD-L1) treatment. The clonotype comes from a woman of 80 years or more with urothelial cancer. The CDR3 sequence: CASSQDVSGTANTGELFF. In nucleotides, the CDR3 is TGTGCCAGCAGCCAAGACGTCTCTGGGACAGCGAACACCGGGGAGCTGTTTTTT. The variable domain in full, with the rest retrieved from reference TRBV14 and TRBJ2-2, is EAGVTQFPSHSVIEKGQTVTLRCDPISGHDNLYWYRRVMGKEIKFLLHFVKESKQDESGMPNNRFLAERTGGTYSTLKVQPAELEDSGVYFCASSQDVSGTANTGELFFGEGSRLTVL.